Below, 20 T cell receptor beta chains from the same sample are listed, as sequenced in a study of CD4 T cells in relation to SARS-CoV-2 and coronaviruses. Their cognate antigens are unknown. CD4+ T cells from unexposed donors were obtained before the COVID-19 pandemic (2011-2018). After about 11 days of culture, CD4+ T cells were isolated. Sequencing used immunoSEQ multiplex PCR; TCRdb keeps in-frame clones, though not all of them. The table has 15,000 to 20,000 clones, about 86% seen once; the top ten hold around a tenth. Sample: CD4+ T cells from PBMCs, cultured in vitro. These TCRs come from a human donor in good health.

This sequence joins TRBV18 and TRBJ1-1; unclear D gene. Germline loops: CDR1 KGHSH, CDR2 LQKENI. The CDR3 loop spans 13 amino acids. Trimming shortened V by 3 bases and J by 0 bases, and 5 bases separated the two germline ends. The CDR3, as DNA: TGTGCCAGCTCACCGGTCCTGAACACTGAAGCTTTCTTT. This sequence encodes CASSPVLNTEAFF.

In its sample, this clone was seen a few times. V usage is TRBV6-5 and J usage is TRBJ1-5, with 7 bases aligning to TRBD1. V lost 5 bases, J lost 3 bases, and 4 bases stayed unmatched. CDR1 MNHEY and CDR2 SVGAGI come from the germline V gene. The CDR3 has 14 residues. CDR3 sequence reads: CASSLQGNNQPQHF. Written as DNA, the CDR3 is TGTGCCAGCAGTCTACAGGGGAACAATCAGCCCCAGCATTTT.

CDR3 sequence: CASSPSGVANEQFF. In nucleotides, the CDR3 is TGTGCCAGTAGTCCCTCTGGGGTTGCCAATGAGCAGTTCTTC. The genes are TRBV19 and TRBJ2-1, with D unresolved. This CDR3 has 14 residues. Germline V CDR1 and CDR2: LNHDA, SQIVND (reference sequence). The germline V and J ends were trimmed by 5 bases and 6 bases, with 14 bases remaining between them. The full variable domain, rest sourced from reference TRBV19 and TRBJ2-1, is DGGITQSPKYLFRKEGQNVTLSCEQNLNHDAMYWYRQDPGQGLRLIYYSQIVNDFQKGDIAEGYSVSREKKESFPLTVTSAQKNPTAFYLCASSPSGVANEQFFGPGTRLTVL.

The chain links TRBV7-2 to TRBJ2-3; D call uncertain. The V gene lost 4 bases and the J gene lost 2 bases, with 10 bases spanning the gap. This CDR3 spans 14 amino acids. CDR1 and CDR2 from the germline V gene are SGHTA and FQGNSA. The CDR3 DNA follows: TGTGCCAGCAGCTCCCCGTTCCTCACAGATACGCAGTATTTT. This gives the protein CASSSPFLTDTQYF.

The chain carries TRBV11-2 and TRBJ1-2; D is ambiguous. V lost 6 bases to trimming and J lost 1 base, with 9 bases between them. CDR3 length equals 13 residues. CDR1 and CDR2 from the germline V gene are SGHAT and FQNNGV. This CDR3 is CASSSDGNYGYTF. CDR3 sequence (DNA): TGTGCCAGCAGTTCCGACGGTAACTATGGCTACACCTTC.

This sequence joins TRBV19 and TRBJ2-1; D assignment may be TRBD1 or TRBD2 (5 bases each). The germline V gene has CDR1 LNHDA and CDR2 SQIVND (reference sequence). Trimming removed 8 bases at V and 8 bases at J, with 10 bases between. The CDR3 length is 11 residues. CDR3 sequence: CASSGLHEQFF. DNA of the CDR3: TGTGCCAGTTCGGGGCTCCATGAGCAGTTCTTC.

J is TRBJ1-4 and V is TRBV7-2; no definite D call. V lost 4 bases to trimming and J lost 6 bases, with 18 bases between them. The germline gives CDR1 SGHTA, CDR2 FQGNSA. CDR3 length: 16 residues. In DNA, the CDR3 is TGTGCCAGCAGCTACCCGGGCTCTATCGAGGATGAAAAACTGTTTTTT. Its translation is CASSYPGSIEDEKLFF.

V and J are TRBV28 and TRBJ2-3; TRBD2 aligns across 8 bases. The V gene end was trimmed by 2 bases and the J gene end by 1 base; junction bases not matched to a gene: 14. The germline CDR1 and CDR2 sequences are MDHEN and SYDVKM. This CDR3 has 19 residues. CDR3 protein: CASSLPLGSAGEGTDTQYF. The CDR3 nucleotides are TGTGCCAGCAGTTTACCCTTAGGTTCAGCGGGGGAAGGCACAGATACGCAGTATTTT. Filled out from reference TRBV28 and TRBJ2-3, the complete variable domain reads DVKVTQSSRYLVKRTGEKVFLECVQDMDHENMFWYRQDPGLGLRLIYFSYDVKMKEKGDIPEGYSVSREKKERFSLILESASTNQTSMYLCASSLPLGSAGEGTDTQYFGPGTRLTVL.

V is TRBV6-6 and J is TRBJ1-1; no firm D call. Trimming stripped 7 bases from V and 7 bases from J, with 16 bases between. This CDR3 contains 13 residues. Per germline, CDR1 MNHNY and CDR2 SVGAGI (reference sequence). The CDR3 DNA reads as TGTGCCAGCAACCGAGACCCGACCCTTGAAGCTTTCTTT. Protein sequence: CASNRDPTLEAFF.

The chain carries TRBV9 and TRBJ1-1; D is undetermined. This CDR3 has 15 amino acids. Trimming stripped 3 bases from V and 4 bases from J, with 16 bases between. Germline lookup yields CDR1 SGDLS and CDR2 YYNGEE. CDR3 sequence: CASSAISTVGTEAFF. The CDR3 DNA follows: TGTGCCAGCAGCGCAATATCCACGGTCGGCACTGAAGCTTTCTTT.

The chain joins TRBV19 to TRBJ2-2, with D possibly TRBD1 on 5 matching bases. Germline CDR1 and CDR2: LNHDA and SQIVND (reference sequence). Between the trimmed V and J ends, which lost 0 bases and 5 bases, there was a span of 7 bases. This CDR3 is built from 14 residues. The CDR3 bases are TGTGCCAGTAGTATAGAAGGGGCGACCGGGGAGCTGTTTTTT. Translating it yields CASSIEGATGELFF.

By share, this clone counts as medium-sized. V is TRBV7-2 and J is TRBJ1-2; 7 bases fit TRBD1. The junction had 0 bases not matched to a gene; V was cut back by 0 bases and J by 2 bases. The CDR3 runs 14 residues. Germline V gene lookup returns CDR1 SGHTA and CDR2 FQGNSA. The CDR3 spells CASSLAGGNYGYTF. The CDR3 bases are TGTGCCAGCAGCTTAGCAGGGGGCAACTATGGCTACACCTTC.

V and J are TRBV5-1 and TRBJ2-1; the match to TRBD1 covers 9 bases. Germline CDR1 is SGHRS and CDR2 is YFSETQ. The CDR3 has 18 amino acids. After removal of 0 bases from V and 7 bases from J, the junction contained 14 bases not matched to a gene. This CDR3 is CASSLGGRANRGRNEQFF. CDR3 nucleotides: TGCGCCAGCAGCTTGGGAGGGAGGGCGAACAGGGGGCGGAATGAGCAGTTCTTC.

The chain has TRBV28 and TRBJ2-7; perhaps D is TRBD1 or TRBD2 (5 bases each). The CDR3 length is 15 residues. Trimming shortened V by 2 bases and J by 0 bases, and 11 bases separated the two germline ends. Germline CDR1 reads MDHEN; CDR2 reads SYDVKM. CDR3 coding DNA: TGTGCCAGCAGTTTAGGTTTCGGGGCCTCCTACGAGCAGTACTTC. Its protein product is CASSLGFGASYEQYF.

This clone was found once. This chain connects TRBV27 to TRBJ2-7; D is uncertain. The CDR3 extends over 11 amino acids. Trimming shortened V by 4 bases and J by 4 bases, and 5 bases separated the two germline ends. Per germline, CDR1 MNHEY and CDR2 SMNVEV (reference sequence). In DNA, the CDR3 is TGTGCCAGCAGTTCCTCGTACGAGCAGTACTTC. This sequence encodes CASSSSYEQYF.

CDR3 protein: CASSFRQGGTGELFF. Written as DNA, the CDR3 is TGCGCCAGCAGCTTCCGACAGGGGGGCACCGGGGAGCTGTTTTTT. The chain uses TRBV5-1 and TRBJ2-2, with TRBD1 matching 9 bases. With 2 bases clipped from V and 4 bases from J, the junction kept 3 bases outside the gene matches. Looked up from germline, CDR1 is SGHRS and CDR2 is YFSETQ. The CDR3 length is 15 residues. Together with reference TRBV5-1 and TRBJ2-2, the CDR3 gives the full variable domain: KAGVTQTPRYLIKTRGQQVTLSCSPISGHRSVSWYQQTPGQGLQFLFEYFSETQRNKGNFPGRFSGRQFSNSRSEMNVSTLELGDSALYLCASSFRQGGTGELFFGEGSRLTVL.

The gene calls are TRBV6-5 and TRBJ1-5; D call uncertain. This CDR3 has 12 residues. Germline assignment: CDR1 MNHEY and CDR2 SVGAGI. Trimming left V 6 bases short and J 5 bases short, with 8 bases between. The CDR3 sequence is CASSPPYQPQHF. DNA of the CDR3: TGTGCCAGCAGCCCCCCCTATCAGCCCCAGCATTTT.

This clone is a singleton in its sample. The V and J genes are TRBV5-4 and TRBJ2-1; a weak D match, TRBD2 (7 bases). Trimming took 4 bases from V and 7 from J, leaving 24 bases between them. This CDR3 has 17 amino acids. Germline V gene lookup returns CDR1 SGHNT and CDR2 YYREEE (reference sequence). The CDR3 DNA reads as TGTGCCAGCAGCCCTGGGGGGGCCTCGAGTGAGCTTAATGAGCAGTTCTTC. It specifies CASSPGGASSELNEQFF.

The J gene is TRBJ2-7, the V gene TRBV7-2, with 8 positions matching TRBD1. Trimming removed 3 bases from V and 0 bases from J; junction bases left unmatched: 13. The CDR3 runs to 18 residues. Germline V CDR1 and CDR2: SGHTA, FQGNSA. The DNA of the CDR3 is TGTGCCAGCAGCTTGGGGCCCGCCGGGCAGGGGGCCTCCTACGAGCAGTACTTC. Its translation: CASSLGPAGQGASYEQYF. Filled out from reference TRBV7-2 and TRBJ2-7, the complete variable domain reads GAGVSQSPSNKVTEKGKDVELRCDPISGHTALYWYRQSLGQGLEFLIYFQGNSAPDKSGLPSDRFSAERTGGSVSTLTIQRTQQEDSAVYLCASSLGPAGQGASYEQYFGPGTRLTVT.

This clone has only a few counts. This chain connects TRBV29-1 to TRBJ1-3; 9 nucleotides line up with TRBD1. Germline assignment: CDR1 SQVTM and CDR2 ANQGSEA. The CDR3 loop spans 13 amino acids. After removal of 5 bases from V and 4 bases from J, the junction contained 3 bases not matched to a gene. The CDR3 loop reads CSVSGQGGNTIYF. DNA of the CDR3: TGCAGCGTTTCGGGACAGGGAGGAAACACCATATATTTT.